The TCR beta chain described here comes from a study of cytomegalovirus exposure and HLA in healthy donors. Turning to the study itself: In an early release, HLA-typed donors contributed about 80 million unique TCR sequences.

The study's findings and limits: Certain sequence variants were highly shared and formed a cluster, and this cluster was likely a sequencing artifact. By HLA locus, TCR association rates varied in a later analysis, with DRB1 showing the most and HLA-C the fewest.

Everyone who donated was a healthy bone marrow donor. The PCR used 60 Vbeta and 13 Jbeta primers. Assay used: immunoSEQ multiplex PCR; TCRdb lists only in-frame clones, some missing. The sample consists of roughly 220,000 clones, 70% of them appearing once. Germline CDR1 SGHRS, CDR2 YFSETQ. The CDR3 is 16 amino acids. After removal of 1 base from V and 9 bases from J, the junction contained 9 bases not matched to a gene. Regarding this clone: Its antigen is unknown.

This clonotype was obtained from a man aged 35 to 55 in good health and CMV-seropositive. Material: PBMCs. The chain carries TRBV5-1 and TRBJ2-1, with 11 nucleotides matching TRBD1. This CDR3 is CASSLSGTGGIGEQFF. Here the CDR3 DNA reads TGCGCCAGCAGCTTGAGCGGGACAGGGGGAATCGGTGAGCAGTTCTTC.